A selection of T cell receptor beta chains follows, all from one sample in a study of tumor and adjacent non-tumor tissue in lung cancer. TCRdb recomputed calls from the multiplex PCR reads with MiXCR, one row per CDR3 protein. The top ten hold 25% to 35% of the sample, which has tens of thousands of distinct CDR3 sequences, about two thirds seen once. The sample was distant non-tumor lung tissue. These receptors all come from a woman aged 45-60 years with non-small cell lung cancer. Both conserved end residues are part of each CDR3. The order of the fields is CDR3 protein, CDR3 DNA, clone size, D gene, V gene, J gene. A D gene is named only where the DNA matches it firmly. Rows may omit the clone size; those that give it use once, few, many or a size class.

cdr3_aa: CASGHSGHNEQFF
cdr3_nt: TGCGCCAGCGGTCACTCAGGCCACAATGAGCAGTTCTTC
clone_size: NA
d_call: NA
v_call: TRBV4-3
j_call: TRBJ2-1

cdr3_aa: CASSESGASQPQYF
cdr3_nt: TGTGCCAGCAGTGAAAGCGGGGCGAGTCAGCCCCAGTATTTT
clone_size: NA
d_call: TRBD2
v_call: TRBV6-1
j_call: TRBJ2-3

cdr3_aa: CASSLSGLPSYEQYF
cdr3_nt: TGCGCCAGCAGCTTGTCCGGACTGCCCTCCTACGAGCAGTACTTC
clone_size: few
d_call: NA
v_call: TRBV5-1
j_call: TRBJ2-7

cdr3_aa: CTSSQGSSQPQHF
cdr3_nt: TGCACCAGCAGCCAAGGGAGTAGTCAGCCCCAGCATTTT
clone_size: NA
d_call: NA
v_call: TRBV4-3
j_call: TRBJ1-5

cdr3_aa: CSAPGVLGTYEQYF
cdr3_nt: TGCAGTGCCCCGGGGGTCCTGGGAACCTACGAGCAGTACTTC
clone_size: many
d_call: NA
v_call: TRBV20-1
j_call: TRBJ2-7

cdr3_aa: CSARLMDRGDEQYF
cdr3_nt: TGCAGTGCTAGACTAATGGACAGGGGAGACGAGCAGTACTTC
clone_size: NA
d_call: TRBD1
v_call: TRBV20-1
j_call: TRBJ2-7

cdr3_aa: CASSEGWGETQYF
cdr3_nt: TGTGCCAGCAGTGAGGGCTGGGGAGAGACCCAGTACTTC
clone_size: many
d_call: NA
v_call: TRBV12-3/TRBV12-4
j_call: TRBJ2-5

cdr3_aa: CARSLGLIANEQFF
cdr3_nt: TGTGCCAGGAGTTTGGGTCTGATCGCCAATGAGCAGTTCTTC
clone_size: once
d_call: NA
v_call: TRBV28
j_call: TRBJ2-1

cdr3_aa: CSAAGVSGRHGANVLTF
cdr3_nt: TGCAGTGCTGCAGGCGTTAGCGGGAGACACGGGGCCAACGTCCTGACTTTC
clone_size: NA
d_call: TRBD2
v_call: TRBV20-1
j_call: TRBJ2-6

cdr3_aa: CASSQALTTDTQYF
cdr3_nt: TGTGCCAGCAGCCAAGCCCTAACCACAGATACGCAGTATTTT
clone_size: medium-sized
d_call: NA
v_call: TRBV11-2
j_call: TRBJ2-3

cdr3_aa: CANSKRDHSYELYF
cdr3_nt: TGTGCCAACAGCAAACGGGACCACTCCTACGAGCTGTACTTC
clone_size: NA
d_call: NA
v_call: TRBV7-2
j_call: TRBJ2-7

cdr3_aa: CTGSLLERAVLRF
cdr3_nt: TGTACCGGCAGCTTGCTCGAGAGGGCGGTCCTCCGCTTT
clone_size: NA
d_call: NA
v_call: TRBV11-1
j_call: TRBJ1-6

cdr3_aa: CGAVAGSAGSYNEQFF
cdr3_nt: TGCGGCGCTGTCGCGGGGAGCGCAGGATCCTACAATGAGCAATTCTTC
clone_size: NA
d_call: NA
v_call: TRBV29-1
j_call: TRBJ2-1

cdr3_aa: CASSLAQDINTGELFF
cdr3_nt: TGTGCCAGCAGCTTAGCACAGGACATAAACACCGGGGAGCTGTTTTTT
clone_size: NA
d_call: NA
v_call: TRBV7-9
j_call: TRBJ2-2

cdr3_aa: CTSSLGQQETRYF
cdr3_nt: TGTACCAGCAGCTTGGGACAGCAAGAGACCCGGTACTTC
clone_size: NA
d_call: TRBD1
v_call: TRBV5-6
j_call: TRBJ2-5

cdr3_aa: CASRGLNGRGWETQYF
cdr3_nt: TGTGCCAGCCGCGGGCTAAACGGGAGGGGTTGGGAGACCCAGTACTTC
clone_size: NA
d_call: TRBD2
v_call: TRBV7-2
j_call: TRBJ2-5

cdr3_aa: CASSYGGHDATNEKLFF
cdr3_nt: TGTGCCAGCAGTTACGGGGGGCATGATGCAACTAATGAAAAACTGTTTTTT
clone_size: NA
d_call: NA
v_call: TRBV6-5
j_call: TRBJ1-4

cdr3_aa: CAISGIETAGGNYNEQFF
cdr3_nt: TGTGCCATCAGTGGGATTGAGACGGCGGGAGGGAACTACAATGAGCAGTTCTTC
clone_size: many
d_call: TRBD2
v_call: TRBV10-3
j_call: TRBJ2-1

cdr3_aa: CASSRTGQIINQPQHF
cdr3_nt: TGTGCCAGCAGCCGCACGGGACAGATAATAAATCAGCCCCAGCATTTT
clone_size: many
d_call: TRBD1
v_call: TRBV4-2
j_call: TRBJ1-5

cdr3_aa: CAGSLAGRGNRPQHF
cdr3_nt: TGTGCAGGCAGCTTAGCGGGCCGAGGCAATCGGCCCCAGCATTTT
clone_size: NA
d_call: NA
v_call: TRBV11-2
j_call: TRBJ1-5

cdr3_aa: CALSPSSGYQETQYF
cdr3_nt: TGTGCCTTGAGTCCGTCTAGCGGGTACCAAGAGACCCAGTACTTC
clone_size: NA
d_call: TRBD2
v_call: TRBV30
j_call: TRBJ2-5

cdr3_aa: CASSLNPTFELGCYEQYF
cdr3_nt: TGTGCCAGCAGCCTCAATCCGACGTTCGAACTTGGGTGCTACGAGCAGTACTTC
clone_size: NA
d_call: NA
v_call: TRBV28
j_call: TRBJ2-7

cdr3_aa: CASGYSVGGAKTQYF
cdr3_nt: TGTGCCAGCGGCTACTCCGTAGGGGGCGCGAAGACCCAGTACTTC
clone_size: NA
d_call: TRBD1
v_call: TRBV6-5
j_call: TRBJ2-5

cdr3_aa: CGSSLGRVAGENELFF
cdr3_nt: TGTGGCAGCAGCTTAGGAAGAGTAGCGGGAGAGAATGAGCTGTTCTTC
clone_size: NA
d_call: TRBD2
v_call: TRBV6-6
j_call: TRBJ2-1

cdr3_aa: CSARPLDNYEQYF
cdr3_nt: TGCAGTGCTAGGCCTCTGGACAACTACGAGCAGTACTTC
clone_size: NA
d_call: NA
v_call: TRBV20-1
j_call: TRBJ2-7

cdr3_aa: CVSSLDGQQGTQYF
cdr3_nt: TGTGTCAGCAGCTTGGATGGACAGCAAGGGACCCAGTACTTC
clone_size: NA
d_call: NA
v_call: TRBV5-6
j_call: TRBJ2-5

cdr3_aa: CSARDLSTQYF
cdr3_nt: TGCAGTGCTAGAGATCTTTCGACCCAGTACTTC
clone_size: many
d_call: NA
v_call: TRBV20-1
j_call: TRBJ2-5

cdr3_aa: CASGEVGTLYEQYF
cdr3_nt: TGTGCCAGCGGGGAGGTCGGGACACTGTACGAGCAGTACTTC
clone_size: NA
d_call: NA
v_call: TRBV9
j_call: TRBJ2-7

cdr3_aa: CASSRMGGEGLGTEAFF
cdr3_nt: TGTGCCAGCAGCAGAATGGGTGGAGAGGGACTCGGCACTGAAGCTTTCTTT
clone_size: NA
d_call: NA
v_call: TRBV11-1
j_call: TRBJ1-1

cdr3_aa: CASSPTIGRTSTDTQYF
cdr3_nt: TGTGCCAGCAGCCCTACTATTGGCAGGACAAGCACAGATACGCAGTATTTT
clone_size: few
d_call: NA
v_call: TRBV5-5
j_call: TRBJ2-3

cdr3_aa: CASSRHTRISNRPQHF
cdr3_nt: TGTGCCAGCAGTCGACATACCAGGATTAGCAATCGGCCCCAGCATTTT
clone_size: NA
d_call: NA
v_call: TRBV28
j_call: TRBJ1-5

cdr3_aa: CASISGDATNEKLFF
cdr3_nt: TGTGCCAGCATTTCAGGTGATGCAACTAATGAAAAACTGTTTTTT
clone_size: NA
d_call: NA
v_call: TRBV7-9
j_call: TRBJ1-4

cdr3_aa: CSVGQEGEIQYF
cdr3_nt: TGCAGCGTTGGTCAGGAGGGCGAGATCCAGTACTTC
clone_size: NA
d_call: NA
v_call: TRBV29-1
j_call: TRBJ2-5

cdr3_aa: CACSLVGGAVTQYF
cdr3_nt: TGTGCCTGCAGCTTGGTGGGAGGGGCAGTTACGCAATATTTT
clone_size: NA
d_call: TRBD2
v_call: TRBV11-2
j_call: TRBJ2-3